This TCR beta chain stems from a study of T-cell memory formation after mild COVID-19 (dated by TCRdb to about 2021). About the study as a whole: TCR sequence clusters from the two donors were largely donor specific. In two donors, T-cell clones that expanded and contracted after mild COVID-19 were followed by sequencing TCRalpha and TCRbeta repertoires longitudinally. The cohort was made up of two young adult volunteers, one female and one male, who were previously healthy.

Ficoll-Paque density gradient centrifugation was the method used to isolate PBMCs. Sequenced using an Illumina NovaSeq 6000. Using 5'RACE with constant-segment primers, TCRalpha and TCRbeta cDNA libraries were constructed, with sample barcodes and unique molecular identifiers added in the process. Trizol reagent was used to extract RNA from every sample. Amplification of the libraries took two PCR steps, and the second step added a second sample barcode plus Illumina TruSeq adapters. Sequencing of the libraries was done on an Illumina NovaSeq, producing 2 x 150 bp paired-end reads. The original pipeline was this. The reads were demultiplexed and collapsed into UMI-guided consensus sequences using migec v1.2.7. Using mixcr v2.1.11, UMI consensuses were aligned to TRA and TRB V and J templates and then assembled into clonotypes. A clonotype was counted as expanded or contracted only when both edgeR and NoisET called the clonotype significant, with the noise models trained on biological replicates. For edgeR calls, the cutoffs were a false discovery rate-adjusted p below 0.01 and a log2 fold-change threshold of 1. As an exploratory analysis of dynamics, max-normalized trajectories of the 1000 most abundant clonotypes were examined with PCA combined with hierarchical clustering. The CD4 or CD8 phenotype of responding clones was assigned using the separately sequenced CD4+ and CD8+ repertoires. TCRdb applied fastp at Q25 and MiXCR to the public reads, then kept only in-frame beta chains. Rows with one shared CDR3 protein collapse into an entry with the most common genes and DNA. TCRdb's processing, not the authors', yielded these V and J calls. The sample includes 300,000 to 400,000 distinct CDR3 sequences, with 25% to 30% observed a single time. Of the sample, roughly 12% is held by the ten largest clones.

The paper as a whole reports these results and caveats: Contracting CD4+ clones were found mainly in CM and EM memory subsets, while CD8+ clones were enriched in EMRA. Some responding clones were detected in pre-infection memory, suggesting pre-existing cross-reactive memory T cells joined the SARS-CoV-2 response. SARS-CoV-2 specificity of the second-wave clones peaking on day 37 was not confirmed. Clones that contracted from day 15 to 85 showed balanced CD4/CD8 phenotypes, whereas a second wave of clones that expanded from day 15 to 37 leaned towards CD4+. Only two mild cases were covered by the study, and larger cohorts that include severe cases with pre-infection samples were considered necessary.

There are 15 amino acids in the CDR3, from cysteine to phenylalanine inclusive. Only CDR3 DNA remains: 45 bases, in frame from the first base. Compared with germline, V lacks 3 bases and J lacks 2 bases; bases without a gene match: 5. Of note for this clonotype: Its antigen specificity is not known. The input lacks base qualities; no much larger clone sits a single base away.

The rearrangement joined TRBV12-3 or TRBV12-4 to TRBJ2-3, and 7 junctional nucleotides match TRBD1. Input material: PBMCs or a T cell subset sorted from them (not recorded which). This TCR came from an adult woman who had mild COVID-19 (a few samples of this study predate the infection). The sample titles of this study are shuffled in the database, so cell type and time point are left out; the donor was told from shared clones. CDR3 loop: CASSFYRGNTDTQYF. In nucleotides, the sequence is TGTGCCAGCAGTTTTTACAGGGGCAACACAGATACGCAGTATTTT.